A single sample is the source of the 6 T cell receptor beta chains below, sequenced in a study of blood T cell repertoires in COVID-19. The method was immunoSEQ multiplex PCR; TCRdb's version includes in-frame clones alone and lacks a portion of them. The table lists 150,000 to 200,000 clones, 86% of them singletons. The sequenced material came from PBMCs or T cells enriched from blood (not recorded which). The receptors were gathered from a woman aged 25 to 39 who had recovered from COVID-19.

The CDR3 sequence: CASSEGYTNQPQHF. CDR3 nucleotides: TGTGCCAGCAGTGAAGGATACACCAATCAGCCCCAGCATTTT. The chain combines TRBV2 with TRBJ1-5; D is uncertain. Trimming cost V 1 base and J 3 bases, with 7 bases left between them. Germline lookup yields CDR1 SNHLY and CDR2 FYNNEI. The CDR3 consists of 14 residues.

The J gene is TRBJ2-5, the V gene TRBV18; D remains ambiguous. V was cut by 4 bases and J by 3 bases, with 9 bases left in between. Germline V gives CDR1 KGHSH, CDR2 LQKENI. The length of the CDR3 is 13 residues. The CDR3 sequence is CASSRSREETQYF. The CDR3 region has the DNA TGTGCCAGCTCACGTTCACGGGAAGAGACCCAGTACTTC.

The V call is TRBV4-1, the J call TRBJ1-1, with 9 nucleotides matching TRBD1. Germline values: CDR1 MGHRA, CDR2 YSYEKL. Losses at the gene ends were 2 bases for V and 5 bases for J; bases not matched to a gene: 9. The CDR3 runs 16 residues. The CDR3 DNA follows: TGCGCCAGCAGCCAACTGGGACAGGGTTCTGGGACTGAAGCTTTCTTT. Translating gives CASSQLGQGSGTEAFF.

This clone was recorded only once. J is TRBJ1-1 and V is TRBV7-9; TRBD1 aligns across 10 bases. Germline V gene sequence: CDR1 SEHNR, CDR2 FQNEAQ (reference sequence). The V and J ends lost 1 base and 5 bases, in that order; junction bases with no gene match: 4. This CDR3 comprises 15 residues. CDR3: CASSLGQGAGTEAFF. The CDR3, as DNA: TGTGCCAGCAGCTTAGGACAGGGGGCGGGAACTGAAGCTTTCTTT.

V is TRBV9 and J is TRBJ2-1; unclear D gene. V lost 4 bases and J lost 10, with 15 bases in between. CDR3 length: 13 residues. Germline V gene lookup returns CDR1 SGDLS and CDR2 YYNGEE. CDR3 nucleotides: TGTGCCAGCAGCCCCAGACTCGAGCAGGAGCAGTTCTTC. This codes for CASSPRLEQEQFF. Variable domain in full (rest from reference TRBV9 and TRBJ2-1): DSGVTQTPKHLITATGQRVTLRCSPRSGDLSVYWYQQSLDQGLQFLIQYYNGEERAKGNILERFSAQQFPDLHSELNLSSLELGDSALYFCASSPRLEQEQFFGPGTRLTVL.

The chain links TRBV10-2 to TRBJ2-1; perhaps TRBD2 as D (7 bases). Germline V gene data show CDR1 as WSHSY and CDR2 as SAAADI. This CDR3 has 11 residues. V was shortened by 6 bases and J by 8 bases, with 8 bases between the two germline ends. The CDR3 DNA follows: TGCGCCAGCAGGGGGGGGCATGAGCAGTTCTTC. Protein sequence: CASRGGHEQFF.